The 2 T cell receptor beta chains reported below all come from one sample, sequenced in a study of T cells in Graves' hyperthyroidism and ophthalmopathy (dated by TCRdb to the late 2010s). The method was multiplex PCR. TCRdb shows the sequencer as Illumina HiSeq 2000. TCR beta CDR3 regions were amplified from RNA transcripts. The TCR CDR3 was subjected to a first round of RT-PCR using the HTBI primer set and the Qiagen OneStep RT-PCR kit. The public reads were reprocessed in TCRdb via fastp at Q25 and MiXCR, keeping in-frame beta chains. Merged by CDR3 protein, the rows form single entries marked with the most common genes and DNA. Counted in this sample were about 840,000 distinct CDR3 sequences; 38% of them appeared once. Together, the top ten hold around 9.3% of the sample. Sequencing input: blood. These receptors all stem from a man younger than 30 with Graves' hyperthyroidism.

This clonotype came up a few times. CDR3 in amino acids: CASSLNRAREQYF. CDR3 in DNA: TGTGCCAGCAGCTTAAACCGGGCTCGCGAGCAGTACTTC. The rearrangement uses TRBV7-3 and TRBJ2-7; D is unresolved. V was cut by 1 base and J by 6 bases, with 10 bases left in between. The CDR3 has 13 residues. Looked up from germline, CDR1 is SGHTA and CDR2 is FQGTGA.

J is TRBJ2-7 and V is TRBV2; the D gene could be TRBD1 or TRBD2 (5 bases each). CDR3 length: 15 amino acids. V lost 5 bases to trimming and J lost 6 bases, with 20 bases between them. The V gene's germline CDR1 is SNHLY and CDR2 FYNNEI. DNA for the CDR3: TGTGCCAGCAGTTTAAGCGGAGTGGGGCAGGGCGAGCAGTACTTC. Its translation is CASSLSGVGQGEQYF.